This TCR beta chain comes out of a study of blood T cell repertoires in COVID-19. TCRdb keeps only in-frame clones here, not all; method: immunoSEQ multiplex PCR. Here the sample spans more than 95,000 clones, roughly 87% being singletons. Trimming cost V 2 bases and J 4 bases, with 13 bases left between them. The CDR3 extends over 15 amino acids. CDR1 is LGHDT and CDR2 is YNNKEL in the germline V gene (reference sequence). This clone was seen once. This TCR came from a woman of 80 years or more with acute or convalescent COVID-19. Sequenced material: peripheral blood. V is TRBV3-1 (or the pseudogene TRBV3-2) and J is TRBJ2-3; TRBD1 is a possible D gene (7 bases). CDR3 loop: CASSQSGGFADTQYF. The CDR3 DNA is TGTGCCAGCAGCCAATCAGGGGGGTTCGCAGATACGCAGTATTTT.